The source of this T cell receptor beta chain is a study of CD8+CD57+ T cells in acquired aplastic anemia. The overall study: Yields of DNA that came from sorted CD4+ and CD8+ cells averaged around 3 ug.

By flow cytometry, patients selected for sequencing had shown an expansion of CD8+CD57+ cells. Patients were untreated when blood was sampled. TCR beta VDJ combinations and CDR3 sequences were profiled from genomic DNA. A single record per CDR3 protein comes from TCRdb applying MiXCR to the reads. Among 200,000 to 300,000 distinct CDR3 sequences listed, roughly 82% were seen once. This TCR was sampled from a human donor with aplastic anemia. Sequenced input: sorted CD4+, CD8+, or CD8+CD57+ T cells (not recorded which) from PBMCs.

CDR3 sequence (DNA): TGTGCCAGCAGTCCCAACAGGGGGCTTGACTATGGCTACACCTTC. Protein: CASSPNRGLDYGYTF. J is TRBJ1-2 and V is TRBV4-2; 9 bases fit TRBD1. V dropped 6 bases and J dropped 3; count of bases not matched to a gene: 8. The CDR3 consists of 15 residues. Germline loops: CDR1 LGHNA, CDR2 YNFKEQ.